Listed here are 14 T cell receptor beta chains from one sample, sequenced in a study of T cell responses to AZD1222 COVID-19 vaccine. Sequencing was performed with immunoSEQ multiplex PCR; in TCRdb, only in-frame clones are kept and a portion is missing. The data hold tens of thousands of clones, with 83% observed a single time. The sample here was peripheral blood, taken on day 0 of AZD1222 vaccination. The receptors come from an adult in good health.

This chain connects TRBV12-5 to TRBJ2-2; 12 bases map to TRBD2. This CDR3 is built from 17 residues. The junction had 9 bases not matched to a gene; V was cut back by 3 bases and J by 7 bases. Germline V CDR1 and CDR2: LGHNT, FRNRAP. CDR3 sequence (DNA): TGTGCTAGTGGTTTCGAACTAGCGGGGGGCTCTGGCGGGGAGCTGTTTTTT. Protein sequence: CASGFELAGGSGGELFF.

This clone has only a few counts. The chain couples TRBV25-1 to TRBJ2-7, with D unclear. Trimming stripped 4 bases from V and 2 bases from J, with 6 bases between. Germline CDR1 and CDR2: MGHDK and SYGVNS. The CDR3 loop spans 12 amino acids. CDR3 DNA: TGTGCCAGCAGTGGTTATACCTACGAGCAGTACTTC. Translation gives CASSGYTYEQYF.

This chain uses TRBV2 with TRBJ2-7; unclear D gene. V lost 8 bases and J 3 bases, leaving 11 bases between the germline ends. The germline CDR1 and CDR2 sequences are SNHLY and FYNNEI. The CDR3 contains 12 residues. In DNA, the CDR3 is TGTGCCAGCTCCGGAGTAGACTACGAGCAGTACTTC. Protein sequence: CASSGVDYEQYF. Together with reference TRBV2 and TRBJ2-7, the CDR3 gives the full variable domain: EPEVTQTPSHQVTQMGQEVILRCVPISNHLYFYWYRQILGQKVEFLVSFYNNEISEKSEIFDDQFSVERPDGSNFTLKIRSTKLEDSAMYFCASSGVDYEQYFGPGTRLTVT.

The gene calls are TRBV25-1 and TRBJ1-2; tentatively, D is TRBD1 (6 bases). Germline assignment: CDR1 MGHDK and CDR2 SYGVNS. The V end lost 5 bases, the J end lost 5 bases, and 15 bases lay between the germline ends. This CDR3 comprises 14 residues. The DNA of the CDR3 is TGTGCCAGCAGTCCCCCCGGGAGGGGGTATGGCTACACCTTC. This encodes CASSPPGRGYGYTF.

The chain couples TRBV6-1 to TRBJ2-7; 11 bases align to TRBD1. Trimming cost V 1 base and J 9 bases; bases outside gene matches: 8. CDR3 length equals 15 residues. Germline loops: CDR1 MNHNS, CDR2 SASEGT. The CDR3 spells CASSEGPGQGASQYF. DNA for the CDR3: TGTGCCAGCAGTGAAGGCCCCGGACAGGGGGCTTCGCAGTACTTC.

This clone was seen more than once but under ten times. This chain uses TRBV6-5 with TRBJ1-2; D possibly corresponds to TRBD1 (6 bases). Germline V lookup: CDR1 MNHEY, CDR2 SVGAGI. Trimming stripped 2 bases from V and 4 bases from J, with 14 bases between. The CDR3 runs 15 residues. The CDR3 loop reads CASSYRTSRGYGYTF. The CDR3 DNA is TGTGCCAGCAGTTACCGTACCAGCAGGGGCTATGGCTACACCTTC.

This sequence joins TRBV5-1 and TRBJ2-7; D ambiguous. The CDR3 runs 14 residues. Trimming left V 0 bases short and J 1 base short, with 8 bases between. Germline lookup yields CDR1 SGHRS and CDR2 YFSETQ. The CDR3 sequence: CASSLEWGSYEQYF. For the CDR3, the DNA is TGCGCCAGCAGCTTGGAATGGGGTTCCTACGAGCAGTACTTC.

The chain has TRBV28 and TRBJ2-7; D ambiguous. Trimming pared 2 bases from V and 6 bases from J, leaving 8 bases between. CDR3 length: 12 residues. CDR1 MDHEN and CDR2 SYDVKM come from the germline V gene. DNA for the CDR3: TGTGCCAGCAGTTTAAAGGGCGGCGAGCAGTACTTC. Residues: CASSLKGGEQYF.

This chain joins TRBV15 and TRBJ2-4, with TRBD1 as a possible D gene (6 bases). CDR1 is LNHNV, CDR2 YYDKDF, per germline (reference sequence). V lost 6 bases, J lost 2 bases, and 14 bases lay in between. The length of the CDR3 is 15 residues. The CDR3 coding sequence is TGTGCCACCAGTTCTGGGGGCTTAACCAAAAACATTCAGTACTTC. The encoded protein is CATSSGGLTKNIQYF.

This clone appeared a single time. The J gene is TRBJ2-1, the V gene TRBV7-2; 7 bases align to TRBD2. Losses at the gene ends were 1 base for V and 4 bases for J; bases not matched to a gene: 10. Germline-derived CDR1 and CDR2 are SGHTA and FQGNSA. CDR3 length: 17 residues. The CDR3 protein is CASSLDSSGGGYNEQFF. For the CDR3, the DNA is TGTGCCAGCAGCTTAGATTCATCTGGGGGAGGGTACAATGAGCAGTTCTTC.

CDR3 amino acids: CASSLYALSGGEQFF. The CDR3 nucleotides are TGTGCCAGCAGCTTATATGCCCTCTCAGGGGGTGAGCAGTTCTTC. J is TRBJ2-1 and V is TRBV7-6, with 7 bases lining up with TRBD1. This CDR3 is 15 amino acids long. Per germline, CDR1 SGHVS and CDR2 FNYEAQ. V lost 2 bases to trimming and J lost 9 bases; unmatched junction nucleotides: 10.

V gene TRBV7-8 combines with J gene TRBJ2-5, with 9 nucleotides matching TRBD2. Germline CDR1 reads SGHVS; CDR2 reads FQNEAQ. Trimming at V came to 2 bases and at J to 4 bases, leaving 8 bases not matched to a gene. The CDR3 sequence is 16 residues long. CDR3 sequence reads: CASSLNLAGGVETQYF. CDR3 bases: TGTGCCAGCAGCTTAAATCTCGCGGGGGGGGTAGAGACCCAGTACTTC.

This clone was seen a few times. This sequence joins TRBV5-1 and TRBJ2-7; TRBD1 matches at 8 bases. Trimming removed 4 bases from V and 2 bases from J; junction bases left unmatched: 8. The germline V gene encodes CDR1 SGHRS and CDR2 YFSETQ. CDR3 size: 15 residues. The CDR3 here is CASSLFGGQAYEQYF. The CDR3 DNA follows: TGCGCCAGCAGCCTTTTTGGGGGACAGGCCTACGAGCAGTACTTC.

This clone has only a few counts. The J gene is TRBJ1-6, the V gene TRBV19; 9 bases line up with TRBD1. Germline assignment: CDR1 LNHDA and CDR2 SQIVND (reference sequence). The CDR3 totals 16 residues. Trimming cost V 4 bases and J 9 bases; bases outside gene matches: 10. In nucleotides, the CDR3 is TGTGCCAGTAGTACCGCGGACAGGGGCCTTTTTTCACCCCTCCACTTT. Its translation is CASSTADRGLFSPLHF.